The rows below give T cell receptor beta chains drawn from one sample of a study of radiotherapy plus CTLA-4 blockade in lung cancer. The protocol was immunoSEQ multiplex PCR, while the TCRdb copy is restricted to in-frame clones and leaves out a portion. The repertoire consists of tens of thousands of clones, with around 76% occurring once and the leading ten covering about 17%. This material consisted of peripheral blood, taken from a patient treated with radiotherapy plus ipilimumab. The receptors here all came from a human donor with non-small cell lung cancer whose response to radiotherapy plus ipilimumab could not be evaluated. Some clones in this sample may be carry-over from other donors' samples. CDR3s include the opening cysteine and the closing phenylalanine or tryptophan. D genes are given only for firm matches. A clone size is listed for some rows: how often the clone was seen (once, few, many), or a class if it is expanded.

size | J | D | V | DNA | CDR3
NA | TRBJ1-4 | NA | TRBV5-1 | TGCGCCAGCAGCTTCAATTTTAATGAAAAACTGTTTTTT | CASSFNFNEKLFF
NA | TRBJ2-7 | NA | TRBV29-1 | TGCAGCGTTATGGGGGGTGGTGCCGAGCAGTACTTC | CSVMGGGAEQYF
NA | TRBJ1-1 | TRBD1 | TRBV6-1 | TGTGCCAGCAGTATACAGGGGGTGAACACTGAAGCTTTCTTT | CASSIQGVNTEAFF
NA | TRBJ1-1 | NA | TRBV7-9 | TGTGCCAGCAGCTTAATAAGCGGTAGGACTGAAGCTTTCTTT | CASSLISGRTEAFF
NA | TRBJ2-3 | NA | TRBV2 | TGTGCCAGCAGCCTTGGCGGTACGACTCCTAGCACAGATACGCAGTATTTT | CASSLGGTTPSTDTQYF
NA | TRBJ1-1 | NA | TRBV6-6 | TGTGCCAGCAGTTCTGGACAGGAAGCTTTCTTT | CASSSGQEAFF
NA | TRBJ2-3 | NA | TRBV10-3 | TGTGCCATCAGTGAGTCGACATTGGCCCCCGATACGCAGTATTTT | CAISESTLAPDTQYF
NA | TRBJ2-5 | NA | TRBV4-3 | TGCGCCAGCAGCCAAGGGCAGGGGGGCGGCCCTGAGTACTTC | CASSQGQGGGPEYF
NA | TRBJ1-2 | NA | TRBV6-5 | TGTGCCAGCCGGGAGGGACCCGATGGCTACACCTTC | CASREGPDGYTF
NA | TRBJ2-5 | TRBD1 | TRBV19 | TGTGCCAGTAGTCAGGGGACAGGGGGAGAGACCCAGTACTTC | CASSQGTGGETQYF
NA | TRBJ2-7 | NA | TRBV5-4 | TGTGCCAGCAGTGCCGACAGAACCAGCTCCTACGAGCAGTACTTC | CASSADRTSSYEQYF
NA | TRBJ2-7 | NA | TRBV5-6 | TGTGCCAGCAGCTTGGCGGCAGGAAGGTCCTACGAGCAGTACTTC | CASSLAAGRSYEQYF
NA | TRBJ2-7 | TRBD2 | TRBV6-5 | TGTGCCAGCAGTTCCCCGACTAGCGATGGTCGCTACGAGCAGTACTTC | CASSSPTSDGRYEQYF
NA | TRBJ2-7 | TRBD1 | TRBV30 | TGTGCCTGGGGGGGACAGGACTCCTACGAGCAGTACTTC | CAWGGQDSYEQYF
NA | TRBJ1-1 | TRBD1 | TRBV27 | TGTGCCAGCATTGGACAGGTGAACACTGAAGCTTTCTTT | CASIGQVNTEAFF
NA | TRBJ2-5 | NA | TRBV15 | TGTGCCACCAGCAGAGAGGCGACCTCTAGGGGAGAGACCCAGTACTTC | CATSREATSRGETQYF
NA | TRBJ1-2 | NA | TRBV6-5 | TGTGCCAGCAGTTCCCAATATGGCTACACCTTC | CASSSQYGYTF
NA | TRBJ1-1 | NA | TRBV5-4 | TGTGCCAGCAGTTACGGGAACACTGAAGCTTTCTTT | CASSYGNTEAFF
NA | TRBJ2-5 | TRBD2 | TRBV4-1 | TGCGCCAGCAGCCCCACCTCTAGCGGGGGTGGAGAGACCCAGTACTTC | CASSPTSSGGGETQYF
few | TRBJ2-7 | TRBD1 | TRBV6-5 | TGTGCCAGCACCGGGACAGGGAGCTCCTACGAGCAGTACTTC | CASTGTGSSYEQYF